Listed here are 12 T cell receptor beta chains from one sample, sequenced in a study of T cell responses to AZD1222 COVID-19 vaccine (dated by TCRdb to about 2021). What the time point label conveys for this sample: about 28 days (+/-7) after the second vaccine dose. The treatment or condition label of this sample denotes: meningococcal conjugate vaccine given as trial control. Library preparation was by the immunoSEQ multiplex PCR assay. In TCRdb, the immuneACCESS table is reduced to in-frame sequences with V and J assigned. These tables do not hold every clone; where another copy was compared, an unresolved V gene accounts for under half, and the others remain unexplained. This sample lists about 150,000 clones; more than 80% were detected once. The top ten hold about 7.5% of the sample. The starting material was peripheral blood, obtained 28 days after the second dose of the MenACWY control vaccine. Source of these receptors: an adult who received the MenACWY meningococcal vaccine as a control.

The V gene is TRBV28, the J gene TRBJ1-6, with D possibly matching TRBD1 (5 bases). V was pared by 6 bases and J by 8 bases, with 17 bases between. This CDR3 region has 15 residues. CDR1 and CDR2 (germline): MDHEN, SYDVKM. The CDR3 bases are TGTGCCAGCAGCCTTCCGTCAGGGCTAGATTCACCCCTCCACTTT. Translation: CASSLPSGLDSPLHF.

V gene TRBV6-5 combines with J gene TRBJ1-1; 7 bases line up with TRBD1. The CDR3 totals 16 residues. CDR1 is MNHEY, CDR2 SVGAGI, per germline. V lost 2 bases, J lost 3 bases, and 9 bases stayed unmatched. This chain's CDR3 is CASSYSRTGSDTEAFF. The CDR3 bases are TGTGCCAGCAGTTACAGCCGGACAGGTTCGGACACTGAAGCTTTCTTT.

This clone counts as medium-sized. This chain connects TRBV19 to TRBJ1-2; a possible D gene is TRBD1 (6 bases). There are 11 residues in the CDR3. Germline-derived CDR1 and CDR2 are LNHDA and SQIVND (reference sequence). Trimming pared 8 bases from V and 7 bases from J, leaving 11 bases between. DNA of the CDR3: TGTGCCAGTGGGGACACGGGTGGCTACACCTTC. The encoded protein is CASGDTGGYTF.

This sequence joins TRBV4-1 and TRBJ2-3; 7 bases match TRBD1. The V gene end was trimmed by 3 bases and the J gene end by 3 bases; junction bases not matched to a gene: 0. There are 13 residues in the CDR3. Germline CDR1 and CDR2: MGHRA and YSYEKL. The CDR3 DNA follows: TGCGCCAGCAGCCAGGGACAGACAGATACGCAGTATTTT. Its translation: CASSQGQTDTQYF.

The rearrangement links TRBV20-1 to TRBJ1-5; D unresolved. This CDR3 region has 15 residues. From germline, CDR1 is DFQATT and CDR2 SNEGSKA (reference sequence). Trimming shortened V by 3 bases and J by 4 bases, and 16 bases separated the two germline ends. The CDR3 DNA sequence: TGCAGTGCTAGTAAGGTCAGCGGCGGGAATCAGCCCCAGCATTTT. Amino acid sequence: CSASKVSGGNQPQHF.

This clone was detected only once. The chain uses TRBV7-3 and TRBJ2-3; TRBD2 aligns across 8 bases. Looked up from germline, CDR1 is SGHTA and CDR2 is FQGTGA. This CDR3 is 16 amino acids long. Losses at the gene ends were 5 bases for V and 5 bases for J; bases not matched to a gene: 12. CDR3 loop: CASSPGGLAGRDTQYF. In nucleotides, the CDR3 is TGTGCCAGCAGCCCCGGGGGATTAGCGGGGAGAGATACGCAGTATTTT.

V is TRBV2 and J is TRBJ1-5; a possible D gene is TRBD1 (6 bases). The CDR3 is made up of 14 amino acids. The V end lost 8 bases, the J end lost 4 bases, and 15 bases lay between the germline ends. Looked up from germline, CDR1 is SNHLY and CDR2 is FYNNEI. CDR3 DNA sequence: TGTGCCAGCGGGGTTGACAGGTGGAATCAGCCCCAGCATTTT. It specifies CASGVDRWNQPQHF.

The chain carries TRBV28 and TRBJ2-1; 8 bases match TRBD1. Germline V gene lookup returns CDR1 MDHEN and CDR2 SYDVKM. V was clipped by 3 bases and J by 11 bases; unmatched bases: 6. This CDR3 has 13 amino acids. The CDR3 is CASSFPWTGKQFF. The CDR3, as DNA: TGTGCCAGCAGTTTTCCCTGGACAGGGAAGCAGTTCTTC.

The chain recombines TRBV4-1 with TRBJ2-1, with D hard to call. Germline lookup yields CDR1 MGHRA and CDR2 YSYEKL. V dropped 0 bases and J dropped 0 bases, with 9 bases sitting between them. There are 16 residues in the CDR3. CDR3 sequence reads: CASSQEWASSYNEQFF. CDR3 nucleotide sequence: TGCGCCAGCAGCCAAGAGTGGGCGAGCTCCTACAATGAGCAGTTCTTC.

The CDR3 region is CASSFSLAGGTTDTQYF. CDR3 coding DNA: TGTGCCAGCAGCTTTAGTTTAGCGGGGGGGACCACAGATACGCAGTATTTT. The V gene is TRBV7-2, the J gene TRBJ2-3; 11 nucleotides align to TRBD2. Germline values: CDR1 SGHTA, CDR2 FQGNSA. V lost 3 bases to trimming and J lost 2 bases; unmatched junction nucleotides: 7. This CDR3 is 17 amino acids long.

This sequence joins TRBV28 and TRBJ2-7, with 13 positions matching TRBD2. CDR1 is MDHEN, CDR2 SYDVKM, per germline. The CDR3 is 16 residues long. The ends lost 6 bases at V and 2 bases at J; junction bases unmatched: 7. The CDR3 protein is CASRPTLAGGPYEQYF. CDR3 in DNA: TGTGCCAGCAGACCAACACTAGCGGGAGGGCCCTACGAGCAGTACTTC.

The chain uses TRBV24-1 and TRBJ2-7; 9 positions match TRBD1. This CDR3 has 15 residues. V was clipped by 4 bases and J by 4 bases; unmatched bases: 7. Germline V gives CDR1 KGHDR, CDR2 SFDVKD. The CDR3 nucleotides read TGTGCCACCAGTGAAGGGGGACAGGGTAGTTACGAGCAGTACTTC. As protein: CATSEGGQGSYEQYF.